Shown below are 17 T cell receptor beta chains from a single sample sequenced in a study of blood T cell repertoires in COVID-19. TCRdb's table, derived via immunoSEQ multiplex PCR, lists solely in-frame clones and lacks some. Among roughly 90,000 clones, 85% to 90% were seen once, and the ten largest hold approximately 5.6%. Specimen: peripheral blood. All receptors come from a woman aged 80 or over with active COVID-19.

CDR3: CASSPGTHNSYEQYF. The CDR3 DNA reads TGTGCCAGCAGTCCCGGGACACATAATTCCTACGAGCAGTACTTC. The chain couples TRBV6-2 or TRBV6-3 to TRBJ2-7; the D gene is possibly TRBD1 (6 bases). The germline V gene encodes CDR1 MNHEY and CDR2 SVGEGT. This CDR3 is 15 amino acids long. Trimming took off 5 bases at V and 1 base at J, with 15 bases between the two ends.

The chain carries TRBV11-3 and TRBJ2-1; TRBD2 matches 11 bases. Trimming at V came to 0 bases and at J to 0 bases, leaving 13 bases not matched to a gene. Looked up from germline, CDR1 is SGHNT and CDR2 is YENEEA. This CDR3 contains 21 residues. CDR3 loop: CASSLDLAGGLYLGSYNEQFF. The CDR3 DNA is TGTGCCAGCAGCTTAGACCTAGCGGGAGGCTTATACCTCGGCTCCTACAATGAGCAGTTCTTC.

The chain uses TRBV11-2 and TRBJ1-4; 7 positions match TRBD1. V was clipped by 1 base and J by 8 bases; unmatched bases: 4. The CDR3 consists of 14 residues. Germline V CDR1 and CDR2: SGHAT, FQNNGV. The CDR3 DNA follows: TGTGCCAGCAGCTTAGGACAGGGCGTCGAAAAACTGTTTTTT. It is translated as CASSLGQGVEKLFF.

In this sample, this clone turned up once. The rearrangement joins TRBV13 to TRBJ2-3; 8 positions agree with TRBD2. Per germline, CDR1 PRHDT and CDR2 FYEKMQ (reference sequence). V shed 1 base and J 6 bases; nucleotides not matched to a gene: 6. This CDR3 comprises 15 residues. CDR3 nucleotide sequence: TGTGCCAGCAGCTTAGCGGGAGGGCCAGGGGATACGCAGTATTTT. This sequence encodes CASSLAGGPGDTQYF.

The rearrangement uses TRBV4-1 and TRBJ2-7; 8 bases map to TRBD1. The CDR3 length is 18 residues. Germline CDR1 MGHRA, CDR2 YSYEKL. J was trimmed by 7 bases and V by 1 base; bases with no gene match: 18. Here the CDR3 reads CASSQGMARGLRTNEQYF. CDR3 bases: TGCGCCAGCAGCCAAGGTATGGCCAGGGGGCTACGTACTAATGAGCAGTACTTC.

CDR3 DNA: TGTGCCAGCTCACCAGAGACAGCTCCTTACAATGAGCAGTTCTTC. Its protein product is CASSPETAPYNEQFF. V is TRBV18 and J is TRBJ2-1; tentative D call: TRBD1 (5 bases). V dropped 2 bases and J dropped 4 bases, with 12 bases sitting between them. This CDR3 has 15 amino acids. Germline V CDR1 and CDR2: KGHSH, LQKENI.

The chain recombines TRBV15 with TRBJ1-5, with TRBD1 matching over 7 bases. This CDR3 spans 14 amino acids. With V trimmed by 5 bases and J by 6 bases, 7 bases remained unmatched. CDR1 and CDR2 from the germline V gene are LNHNV and YYDKDF (reference sequence). The CDR3 DNA follows: TGTGCCACCAGCGCATACAGGGGAGGTCAGCCCCAGCATTTT. Residues: CATSAYRGGQPQHF.

J is TRBJ2-5 and V is TRBV28; 13 positions match TRBD2. This CDR3 has 15 residues. Germline CDR1 is MDHEN and CDR2 is SYDVKM. Losses at the gene ends were 6 bases for V and 4 bases for J; bases not matched to a gene: 5. Here the CDR3 DNA reads TGTGCCAGCAGCCAGGGACTAGCGGGACTAGAGACCCAGTACTTC. Residues: CASSQGLAGLETQYF.

This chain uses TRBV28 with TRBJ2-7; 13 bases are shared with TRBD2. CDR1 MDHEN and CDR2 SYDVKM come from the germline V gene. The length of the CDR3 is 15 residues. Trimming at V came to 7 bases and at J to 7 bases, leaving 10 bases not matched to a gene. CDR3 in DNA: TGTGCCAGCATCGGGACGAGGACTAGCGGGGGAGAGCAGTACTTC. Encoded protein: CASIGTRTSGGEQYF.

J is TRBJ1-5 and V is TRBV10-3; 8 bases line up with TRBD1. Per the germline V gene, CDR1 is ENHRY and CDR2 is SYGVKD. This CDR3 is built from 16 residues. V lost 0 bases to trimming and J lost 6 bases; unmatched junction nucleotides: 7. The CDR3 reads CAISESARGRGQPQHF. As DNA, the CDR3 is TGTGCCATCAGTGAGTCAGCCAGGGGGCGAGGTCAGCCCCAGCATTTT.

V gene TRBV7-9 combines with J gene TRBJ2-1; 11 bases match TRBD2. Germline V gene lookup returns CDR1 SEHNR and CDR2 FQNEAQ (reference sequence). The CDR3 covers 16 residues. V gave up 3 bases and J gave up 5 bases; unmatched junction bases: 6. CDR3: CASSFRLAGTNNEQFF. The CDR3 DNA follows: TGTGCCAGCAGCTTTAGACTAGCGGGAACAAACAATGAGCAGTTCTTC.

V and J are TRBV20-1 and TRBJ1-1; D unresolved. Trimming took 6 bases from V and 5 from J, leaving 10 bases between them. Germline V gene data show CDR1 as DFQATT and CDR2 as SNEGSKA (reference sequence). This CDR3 is 11 amino acids long. CDR3 sequence: CSAIPQTEAFF. The CDR3 DNA is TGCAGTGCCATACCACAGACTGAAGCTTTCTTT.

CDR3 residues: CASSRGGYGYTF. CDR3 DNA sequence: TGTGCCAGCAGTCGAGGGGGCTATGGCTACACCTTC. This rearrangement joins TRBV28 to TRBJ1-2; possible D gene TRBD1, 6 bases. Germline CDR1 reads MDHEN; CDR2 reads SYDVKM. The germline V and J ends were trimmed by 5 bases and 4 bases, with 8 bases remaining between them. CDR3 size: 12 residues.

This chain uses TRBV5-6 with TRBJ2-1, with a possible D match to TRBD1 (5 bases). Germline V CDR1 and CDR2: SGHDT, YYEEEE. V lost 4 bases and J 10 bases, leaving 9 bases between the germline ends. The CDR3 consists of 11 residues. The CDR3 bases are TGTGCCAGCAGCCTGACAGTAGAGCAGTTCTTC. Translating it yields CASSLTVEQFF.

In this sample, this clone turned up once. The V and J genes are TRBV13 and TRBJ2-1, with 13 bases identical to TRBD2. This CDR3 spans 16 amino acids. CDR1 is PRHDT and CDR2 is FYEKMQ in the germline V gene (reference sequence). The V and J ends lost 5 bases and 3 bases, in that order; junction bases with no gene match: 4. The CDR3 region has the DNA TGTGCCAGCAGCAGACTAGCGGGAGGTAACTACAATGAGCAGTTCTTC. Translated, it gives CASSRLAGGNYNEQFF.

The rearrangement joins TRBV7-2 to TRBJ2-5; 7 bases align to TRBD1. J lost 7 bases, V lost 4 bases, and 9 bases had no gene match. The CDR3 contains 14 residues. CDR1 and CDR2 from the germline V gene are SGHTA and FQGNSA. The CDR3 reads CASSSSTGLGTQYF. In DNA form, the CDR3 reads TGTGCCAGCAGCTCCTCGACAGGGCTCGGGACCCAGTACTTC.

In its sample, this clone was seen once. This rearrangement joins TRBV7-8 to TRBJ2-4; 7 bases map to TRBD1. Per germline, CDR1 SGHVS and CDR2 FQNEAQ. This CDR3 region has 15 residues. V lost 0 bases and J lost 3; bases outside the gene matches: 2. The DNA for the CDR3 is TGTGCCAGCAGCTTAGCGCAGGGGGTCAAAAACATTCAGTACTTC. Its translation: CASSLAQGVKNIQYF.